This T cell receptor beta chain appears in the sequencing data of a study of T cell responses to AZD1222 COVID-19 vaccine (dated by TCRdb to the early 2020s). With respect to the entire study: TCR sequencing covered fewer than 250 trial participants: 200 to 220 given two doses of AZD1222 and about 26 given two doses of MenACWY control vaccine. Trial participants were enrolled into age subgroups of 18-55, 56-69 and 70-plus years, which contained roughly 150, 30 and 60 TCR-sequenced participants, respectively.

The germline V gene provides CDR1 SGHNT and CDR2 YENEEA. A distance of 7 bases separates the germline ends of V and J, which lose 0 bases and 9 bases respectively. The CDR3 holds 12 amino acids from the cysteine to the phenylalanine. Solely the CDR3 DNA is kept, with 36 bases framed from the first base. The time point tag for this specimen amounts to: about 28 days (+/-7) after the second vaccine dose. AZD1222 recipients given second doses at about 4 weeks or at about 12 weeks were pooled, since spike-specific TCR depth and breadth were not found to differ between the two schedules. Vaccinee samples were obtained from the UK trials COV001 and COV002, which included a single-blind randomized controlled phase 2/3 trial of AZD1222 (ChAdOx1 nCoV-19) in healthy adults. For TCRbeta chain sequencing, PBMC samples were collected from trial participants at day 0 and at day 28 after the second dose. Findings and caveats that apply to the study as a whole: The vaccine-associated CD4 TCRs covered the entire spike protein, and the dominant responses fell in regions 160-218 and 743-854. Nearly half of unique spike-specific TCRs reportedly recognized epitopes outside regions mutated in the B.1.351 and B.1.1.7 variants. Because no day 14 peak-response samples were available, repertoires were characterized only after the peak T cell response. The 56-69-year group was small, and its depth increase did not reach significance, likely because of low power. Most participants were white British and females outnumbered males, and the authors suggested that clonal diversity may have been underestimated. Conclusions about previously exposed vaccinees are limited because only six or seven AZD1222 recipients were SARS-CoV-2 seropositive at baseline. After two AZD1222 doses, spike-specific TCR breadth and depth were significantly higher than at day 0 and than in MenACWY recipients.

To note about this clone: The target of this receptor is not known. Qualities for individual bases were not recorded, and no much larger clone is one base off.

The CDR3 regions of human TCRbeta chains were analyzed by immunosequencing. In the authors' own workflow: Repertoire TCRs were matched against a reference library of SARS-CoV-2-specific TCRs generated with the MIRA antigen-specificity platform. Breadth meant the fraction of unique TCRs that were SARS-CoV-2-associated, whereas depth meant the fraction of total T cells that were SARS-CoV-2-associated. Using the MIRA data, each spike-specific TCR was mapped to the spike region that the TCR reacts to and placed in a CD4 or CD8 class. Log10-transformed breadth and depth values were compared by one-way ANOVA with Sidak's multiple comparisons tests. TCRdb limited this immuneACCESS table to in-frame rearrangements with V and J called. A share of clones is missing; checked studies link under half to unresolved V genes, and the rest is unexplained. V and J calls plus clone size are reproduced from that table; the DNA served to infer D and trimming. The sample table records under 150,000 clones; roughly 88% of these occur just once. The ten most abundant clones make up 6.5% of the sample.

The clonotype was recovered from an adult who received the AZD1222 COVID-19 vaccine. This specimen was peripheral blood, taken 28 days after the second AZD1222 dose. The chain is assembled from TRBV11-3 and TRBJ2-3, with the D gene uncertain. This receptor has the CDR3 CASSLDSTTQYF. At the DNA level, the sequence is TGTGCCAGCAGCTTAGACTCGACAACGCAGTATTTT.